Reported below is one T cell receptor beta chain. Its antigen is not yet known. Nothing much larger sits one base from this clone, and base qualities are not available. This sample was included in a study of vaccination and CD4 T cells after COVID-19 (dated by TCRdb to the early 2020s). Regarding the research as a whole: SARS-CoV-2 positivity had been established in the convalescent patients by nasal swab PCR, and mild disease was recorded in about 9 of these patients and severe disease in one. In the convalescent cohort there were six males and four females, among whom were two Hispanic individuals, seven Caucasians, two Asians and one multiracial person. Two doses of either the Pfizer-BioNTech BNT162b2 vaccine (n=8) or the Moderna mRNA-1273 vaccine (n=2) were administered to participants. Post-COVID blood samples were collected from convalescent patients a median of approximately 93 days after diagnosis, with a range of roughly 30 to 161 days. The time from the second vaccine dose to post-vaccine blood sampling had a median of roughly 70 days and ranged from about 12 to 241 days. Culture stimuli were overlapping spike peptide pools from SARS-CoV-2 and from the common cold coronaviruses HCoV-NL63, HCoV-OC43 and HCoV-229E. As controls, cultures received a CEFX viral epitope pool (the positive control), an HIV-1 Nef peptide pool (the negative control), or no peptide at all. The spike-specific CD4+ TCR repertoire was compared before and after mRNA vaccination in nine to ten COVID-19 convalescent patients and 4 infection-naive healthy vaccine recipients. On the study overall, not on this receptor specifically: The median count of SARS-CoV-2-reactive clonotypes went up from around 21 after infection to more than 30 after vaccination, although the change was not significant. Only a relatively small number of convalescent patients were included in the study, and early timepoints following natural infection were not analyzed. In convalescent patients, nearly all vaccine-specific clones (304 of 307) were found to be mono-reactive for SARS-CoV-2 spike rather than cross-reactive with common cold coronaviruses. Among convalescent patients, a median roughly 90% of the SARS-CoV-2-reactive clones seen after vaccination appeared only after vaccination, which suggests priming specific to the vaccine.

Per the germline V gene, MDHEN is the CDR1 and SYDVKM is the CDR2. Cut back by 6 bases and 3 bases, the V and J ends lie 9 bases apart. From the cysteine through the phenylalanine, the CDR3 covers 13 amino acids. The only DNA kept is the CDR3, 39 bases in frame from the first base. The method behind the library was PCR. TCR sequencing of DNA from cultured CD4+ T cells used the Oncomine TCR Beta short-read assay at the Johns Hopkins FTIC core. Genomic DNA was extracted from the cultured CD4+ T cells with the QIAamp micro DNA kit. Oncomine TCR Beta libraries from cultured CD4+ T cells were pooled using unique dual indexes and sequenced on an Illumina iSeq 100. Turning to the authors' computational methods: Non-productive sequences were filtered out, and CDR3s that did not start with C, did not end with F or W, or were shorter than 7 amino acids were discarded. Antigen-specific clonotypes were identified with the MANAFEST web application by comparing peptide-stimulated wells with reference and other culture wells. An FDR below 0.05, an odds ratio above 5, and a productive frequency above 0.1% in at least two of three replicate wells were required for clones to be considered positive. Cross-reactive clonotypes were defined as significantly expanded in both SARS-CoV-2 spike wells and at least one common cold coronavirus spike condition. Using R version 3.6.1, CDR3 homology was evaluated through Levenshtein distances (stringdist) along with unrooted phylogenetic trees (ape). TCRdb itself trimmed the public reads at Q25 with fastp, ran MiXCR and retained productive beta chains. Rows are unified per CDR3 protein, each entry keeping the most common DNA and genes. In this record, the V and J calls reflect TCRdb's handling and not the investigators' own analysis. The sample data list 15,000 to 20,000 distinct CDR3 sequences, and around 50% of these were observed just once. 10% of the sample belongs to the ten largest clones.

This specimen's treatment or condition label, interpreted: approximately 9-day PBMC culture with coronavirus spike peptide pools or control peptides (ViraFEST assay). The study used the ViraFEST assay, which expanded antigen-specific T cells with peptide pools and then identified expanded clonotypes by TCR sequencing. The convalescent patients' positive SARS-CoV-2 PCR tests were from March to December 2020, which was before the Alpha, Beta and Delta variants emerged in the United States. Each well held millions of PBMCs cultured with 10 ug/ml peptide pools in IMDM containing approximately 4.8% human AB serum and about 10 IU/ml IL-2. Half of the culture medium was replaced with fresh IL-2-containing medium on days 3 and 7. Once the cells had been in culture for about 10 days, the EasySep CD4+ T cell isolation kit was used to isolate CD4+ T cells by negative selection. PBMCs were separated from whole blood using Ficoll-Paque Plus gradient centrifugation and then either used fresh or cryopreserved at -140C. Each culture condition was generally run in triplicate wells.

The rearrangement joined TRBV28 to TRBJ1-5; the D gene cannot be named for sure. The TCR sequence derives from a human donor who had recovered from COVID-19. Specimen: CD4+ T cells from blood, cultured in vitro, collected before SARS-CoV-2 vaccination. The bases read TGTGCCAGCAGCCGGATAAACAATCAGCCCCAGCATTTT. The translation is CASSRINNQPQHF.